This is a list of T cell receptor beta chains from one sample in a study of OX40 agonist ivuxolimab in advanced cancers. Method: immunoSEQ multiplex PCR; TCRdb's copy keeps in-frame clones and lacks some. The repertoire holds 100,000 or so clones, with roughly 91% as singletons. The starting material was CD4+ or CD8+ T cells sorted from blood, obtained in a trial of the OX40 agonist ivuxolimab. These receptors originate from an adult with an advanced solid tumor such as melanoma, head and neck, liver or kidney cancer. CDR3s include the opening cysteine and the closing phenylalanine or tryptophan. A D gene is named only where the DNA matches it firmly.

J | D | V | length | CDR3
TRBJ2-6 | . | TRBV5-4 | 16 | CASSLAWASGANVLTF
TRBJ2-7 | TRBD2 | TRBV4-2 | 15 | CASSQDPGGSYEQYF
TRBJ2-7 | TRBD1 | TRBV6-6 | 13 | CASSYRQGSEQYF
TRBJ2-1 | . | TRBV6-5 | 11 | CASRQYNEQFF
TRBJ2-5 | TRBD2 | TRBV5-4 | 13 | CAVTGGARETQYF
TRBJ2-7 | TRBD2 | TRBV13 | 14 | CASSPGRWANEQYF
TRBJ2-7 | . | TRBV5-6 | 12 | CASSLGHDEQYF
TRBJ1-5 | TRBD1 | TRBV19 | 15 | CASSIPGQGNQPQHF
TRBJ2-3 | TRBD2 | TRBV11-1 | 16 | CASRLRTSGPTDTQYF
TRBJ2-7 | TRBD1 | TRBV19 | 15 | CASTATGAGSYEQYF
TRBJ1-1 | . | TRBV11-1 | 12 | CASSAGWTEAFF
TRBJ1-4 | . | TRBV7-2 | 15 | CASSLRGGAREKLFF
TRBJ2-5 | TRBD1 | TRBV19 | 15 | CASKVGDRNQETQYF
TRBJ2-3 | TRBD2 | TRBV4-2 | 16 | CASSPNSGGRTDTQYF
TRBJ1-4 | . | TRBV19 | 15 | CASSLPGPSNEKLFF
TRBJ1-4 | . | TRBV27 | 14 | CASSFRQTDGKLFF
TRBJ1-6 | . | TRBV18 | 16 | CASSPVETPYNSPLHF
TRBJ2-1 | TRBD2 | TRBV4-3 | 14 | CASSQLAGGGEQFF
TRBJ2-7 | . | TRBV6-5 | 15 | CASSYSGGPGNEQYF
TRBJ2-1 | . | TRBV27 | 14 | CASSSIDRRNEQFF
TRBJ2-6 | TRBD1 | TRBV9 | 18 | CASSAGTGGFGGANVLTF
TRBJ1-4 | TRBD1 | TRBV7-6 | 15 | CASSLGTGNNEKLFF
TRBJ1-1 | TRBD1 | TRBV7-9 | 13 | CASSLDRAGGAFF
TRBJ1-2 | . | TRBV9 | 15 | CASSEAPQGAYGYTF
TRBJ2-6 | . | TRBV28 | 20 | CASSLSGVQRYSSGANVLTF
TRBJ2-7 | . | TRBV7-2 | 15 | CASSPGLQPSYEQYF
TRBJ2-1 | TRBD2 | TRBV5-4 | 16 | CASTSGGSGGYNEQFF
TRBJ2-2 | . | TRBV7-2 | 12 | CASTENTGELFF
TRBJ2-5 | TRBD1 | TRBV10-3 | 14 | CAISDRDREETQYF
TRBJ2-5 | TRBD1 | TRBV19 | 15 | CASSRARTGRETQYF
TRBJ2-7 | TRBD1 | TRBV5-1 | 17 | CASSHEPPGQRSYEQYF
TRBJ2-5 | . | TRBV5-4 | 12 | CASSPPKETQYF
TRBJ1-2 | . | TRBV21-1 | 13 | CARPHRVFYGYTF
TRBJ1-6 | TRBD1 | TRBV19 | 15 | CASVDRGKDNSPLHF
TRBJ1-1 | . | TRBV30 | 13 | CAWSGAANTEAFF
TRBJ2-2 | . | TRBV6-5 | 16 | CASSSPRVANTGELFF
TRBJ2-7 | TRBD1 | TRBV18 | 14 | CASSPDRAIYEQYF
TRBJ2-1 | . | TRBV6-6 | 15 | CASSVQGTTYNEQFF
TRBJ1-4 | . | TRBV21-1 | 13 | CASSNGPGFLLFF
TRBJ1-1 | . | TRBV7-3 | 15 | CASSPPRGGESEAFF
TRBJ2-5 | . | TRBV11-1 | 14 | CASSLSAGGETQYF
TRBJ2-7 | . | TRBV27 | 17 | CASLWLLHRVPQREQYF
TRBJ1-4 | . | TRBV4-3 | 15 | CASSQARDPNEKLFF
TRBJ1-4 | . | TRBV25-1 | 13 | CASSVREFEKLFF
TRBJ2-7 | TRBD1 | TRBV27 | 15 | CASSFLGQGAHEQYF
TRBJ1-6 | . | TRBV10-2 | 16 | CASSLTGTSYNSPLHF
TRBJ1-1 | . | TRBV7-8 | 13 | CASSLRVSTEAFF
TRBJ2-6 | . | TRBV30 | 15 | CAWSVSASGANVLTF